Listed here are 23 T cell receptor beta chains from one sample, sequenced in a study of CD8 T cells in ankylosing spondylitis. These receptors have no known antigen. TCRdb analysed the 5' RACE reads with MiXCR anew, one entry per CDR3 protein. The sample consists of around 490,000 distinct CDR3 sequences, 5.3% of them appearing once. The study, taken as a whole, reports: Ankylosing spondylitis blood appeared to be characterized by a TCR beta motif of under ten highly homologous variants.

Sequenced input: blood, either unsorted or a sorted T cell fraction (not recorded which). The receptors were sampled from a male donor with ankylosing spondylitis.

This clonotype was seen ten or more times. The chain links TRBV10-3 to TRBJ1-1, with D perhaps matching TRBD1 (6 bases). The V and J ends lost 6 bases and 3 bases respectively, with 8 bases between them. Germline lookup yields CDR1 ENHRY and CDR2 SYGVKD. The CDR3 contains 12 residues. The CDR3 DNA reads TGTGCCATCAGCCCAGGGGACACTGAAGCTTTCTTT. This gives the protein CAISPGDTEAFF.

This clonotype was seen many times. The chain's CDR3 is CASSIRGLGEQYF. Here the CDR3 DNA reads TGCGCCAGCAGCATCCGGGGCCTGGGTGAGCAGTACTTC. This chain connects TRBV5-1 to TRBJ2-7; D possibly matches TRBD1 or TRBD2 (5 bases each). The CDR3 totals 13 residues. The germline CDR1 and CDR2 sequences are SGHRS and YFSETQ. V lost 4 bases, J lost 7 bases, and 15 bases lay in between.

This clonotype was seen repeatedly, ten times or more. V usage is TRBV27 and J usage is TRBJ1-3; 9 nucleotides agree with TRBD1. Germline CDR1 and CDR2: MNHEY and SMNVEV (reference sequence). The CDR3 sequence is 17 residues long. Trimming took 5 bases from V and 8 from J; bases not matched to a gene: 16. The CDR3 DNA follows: TGTGCCAGCAGTCCACGACCCCCGGGACAGGGATGGTACACCATATATTTT. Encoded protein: CASSPRPPGQGWYTIYF.

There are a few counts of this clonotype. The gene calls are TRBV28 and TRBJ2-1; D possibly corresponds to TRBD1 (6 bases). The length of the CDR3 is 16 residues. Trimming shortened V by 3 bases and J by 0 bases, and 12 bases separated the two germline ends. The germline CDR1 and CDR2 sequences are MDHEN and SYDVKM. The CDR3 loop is CASSFKDRLSYNEQFF. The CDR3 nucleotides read TGTGCCAGCAGTTTTAAGGACAGACTCTCCTACAATGAGCAGTTCTTC.

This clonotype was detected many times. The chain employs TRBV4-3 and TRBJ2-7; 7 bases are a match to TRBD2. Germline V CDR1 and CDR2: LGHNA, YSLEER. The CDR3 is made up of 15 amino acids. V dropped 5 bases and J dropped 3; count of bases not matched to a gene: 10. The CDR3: CASSEGGGSIYEQYF. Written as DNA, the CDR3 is TGCGCCAGCAGCGAAGGCGGCGGGAGTATCTACGAGCAGTACTTC.

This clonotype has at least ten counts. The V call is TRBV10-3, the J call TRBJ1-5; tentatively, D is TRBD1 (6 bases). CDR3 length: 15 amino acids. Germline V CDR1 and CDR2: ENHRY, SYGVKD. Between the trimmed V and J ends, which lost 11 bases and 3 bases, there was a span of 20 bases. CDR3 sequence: CASSRGQHFNQPQHF. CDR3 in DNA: TGTGCCTCCTCGAGAGGACAGCACTTCAATCAGCCCCAGCATTTT.

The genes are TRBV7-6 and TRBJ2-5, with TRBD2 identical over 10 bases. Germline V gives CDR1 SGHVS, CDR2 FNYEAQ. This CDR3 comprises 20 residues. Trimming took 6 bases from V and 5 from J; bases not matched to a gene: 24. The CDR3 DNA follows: TGTGCCAGCAGGAATGGTCGGGATCACGATCTAGCGGGAGAAGGGGAGACCCAGTACTTC. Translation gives CASRNGRDHDLAGEGETQYF. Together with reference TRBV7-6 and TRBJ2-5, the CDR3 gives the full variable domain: GAGVSQSPRYKVTKRGQDVALRCDPISGHVSLYWYRQALGQGPEFLTYFNYEAQQDKSGLPNDRFSAERPEGSISTLTIQRTEQRDSAMYRCASRNGRDHDLAGEGETQYFGPGTRLLVL.

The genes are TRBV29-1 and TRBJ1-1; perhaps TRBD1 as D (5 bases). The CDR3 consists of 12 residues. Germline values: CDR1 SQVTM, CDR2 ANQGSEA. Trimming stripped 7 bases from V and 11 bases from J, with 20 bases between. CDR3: CSAGTDVLEAFF. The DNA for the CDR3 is TGCAGCGCTGGGACGGACGTACTGGAGGCTTTCTTT.

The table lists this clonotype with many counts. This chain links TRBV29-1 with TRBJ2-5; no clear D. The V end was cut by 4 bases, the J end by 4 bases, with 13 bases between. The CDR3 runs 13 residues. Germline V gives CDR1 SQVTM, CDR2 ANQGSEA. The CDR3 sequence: CSVVMSSGETQYF. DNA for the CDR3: TGCAGCGTTGTAATGAGTAGTGGAGAGACCCAGTACTTC.

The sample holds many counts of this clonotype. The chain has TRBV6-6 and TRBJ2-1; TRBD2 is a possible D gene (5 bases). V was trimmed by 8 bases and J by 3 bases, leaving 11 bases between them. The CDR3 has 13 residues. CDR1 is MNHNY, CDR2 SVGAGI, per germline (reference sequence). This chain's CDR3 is CASLRADYNEQFF. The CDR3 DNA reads TGTGCCAGCCTTCGAGCGGACTACAATGAGCAGTTCTTC.

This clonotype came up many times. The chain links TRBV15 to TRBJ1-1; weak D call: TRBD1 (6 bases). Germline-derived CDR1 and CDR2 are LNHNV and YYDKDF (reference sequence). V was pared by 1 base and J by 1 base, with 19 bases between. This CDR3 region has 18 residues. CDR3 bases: TGTGCCACCAGCAGAGCTAAGTCATGGACAGCCACGAACACTGAAGCTTTCTTT. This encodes CATSRAKSWTATNTEAFF.

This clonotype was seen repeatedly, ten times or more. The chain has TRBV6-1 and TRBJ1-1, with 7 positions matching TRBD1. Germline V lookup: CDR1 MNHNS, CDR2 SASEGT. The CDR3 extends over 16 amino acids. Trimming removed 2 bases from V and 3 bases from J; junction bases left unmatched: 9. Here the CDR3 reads CASSEMRGRIDTEAFF. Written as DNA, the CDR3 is TGTGCCAGCAGTGAAATGAGGGGGCGAATAGACACTGAAGCTTTCTTT.

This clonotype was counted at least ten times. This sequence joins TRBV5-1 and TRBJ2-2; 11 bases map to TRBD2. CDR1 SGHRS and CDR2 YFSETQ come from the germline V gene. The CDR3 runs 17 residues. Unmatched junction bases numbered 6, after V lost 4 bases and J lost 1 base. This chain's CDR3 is CASSLGTSGKNTGELFF. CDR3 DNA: TGCGCCAGCAGCCTCGGGACTAGCGGAAAGAACACCGGGGAGCTGTTTTTT.

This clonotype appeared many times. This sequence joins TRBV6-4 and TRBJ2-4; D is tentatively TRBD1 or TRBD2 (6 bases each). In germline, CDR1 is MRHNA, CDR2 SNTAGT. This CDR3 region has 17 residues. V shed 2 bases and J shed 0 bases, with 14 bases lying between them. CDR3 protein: CASSDPHREEAKNIQYF. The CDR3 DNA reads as TGTGCCAGCAGTGACCCCCACAGGGAGGAAGCCAAAAACATTCAGTACTTC.

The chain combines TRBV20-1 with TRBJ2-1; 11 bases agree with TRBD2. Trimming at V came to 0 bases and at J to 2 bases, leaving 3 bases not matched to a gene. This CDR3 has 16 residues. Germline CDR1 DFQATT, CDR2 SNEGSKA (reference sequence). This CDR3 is CSARDGTSGAYNEQFF. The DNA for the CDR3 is TGCAGTGCTAGAGATGGGACTAGCGGCGCCTACAATGAGCAGTTCTTC.

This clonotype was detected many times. In nucleotides, the CDR3 is TGTGCCAGCAGCTTAGCGGCACCTGAAGCTTTCTTT. This encodes CASSLAAPEAFF. The V and J genes are TRBV7-2 and TRBJ1-1; no clear D gene. The length of the CDR3 is 12 residues. CDR1 SGHTA and CDR2 FQGNSA come from the germline V gene. Trimming shortened V by 0 bases and J by 6 bases, and 5 bases separated the two germline ends.

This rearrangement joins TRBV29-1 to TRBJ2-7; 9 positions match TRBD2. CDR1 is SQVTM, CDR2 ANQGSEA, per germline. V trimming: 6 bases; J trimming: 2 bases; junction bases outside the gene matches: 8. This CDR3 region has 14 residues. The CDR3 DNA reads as TGCAGCGTACCCAAGCGGGGGGATCCCTACGAGCAGTACTTC. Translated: CSVPKRGDPYEQYF.

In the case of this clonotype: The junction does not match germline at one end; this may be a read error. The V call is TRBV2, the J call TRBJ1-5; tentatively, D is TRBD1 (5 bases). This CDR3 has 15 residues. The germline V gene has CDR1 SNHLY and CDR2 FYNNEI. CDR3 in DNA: TGTGCCAGCAGTCAAGCCTCAGGGAAGAATCAGCCCCAGCATTTT. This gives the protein CASSQASGKNQPQHF.

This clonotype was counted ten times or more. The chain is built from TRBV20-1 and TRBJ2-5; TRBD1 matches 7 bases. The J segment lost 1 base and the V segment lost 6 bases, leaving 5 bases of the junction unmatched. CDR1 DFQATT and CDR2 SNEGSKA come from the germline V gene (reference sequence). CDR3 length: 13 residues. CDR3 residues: CSATRDSQETQYF. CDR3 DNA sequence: TGCAGTGCAACTCGGGACAGCCAAGAGACCCAGTACTTC.

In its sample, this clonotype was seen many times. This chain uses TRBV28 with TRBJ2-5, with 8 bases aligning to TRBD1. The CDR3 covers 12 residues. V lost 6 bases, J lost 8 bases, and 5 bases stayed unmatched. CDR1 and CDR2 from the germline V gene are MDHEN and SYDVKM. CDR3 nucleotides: TGTGCCAGCAGCCGGACAGGGTACACCCAGTACTTC. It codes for CASSRTGYTQYF.

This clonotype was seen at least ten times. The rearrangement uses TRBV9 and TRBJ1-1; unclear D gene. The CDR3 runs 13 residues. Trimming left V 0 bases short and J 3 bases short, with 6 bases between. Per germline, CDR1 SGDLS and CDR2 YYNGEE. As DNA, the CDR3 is TGTGCCAGCAGCGTAGACCGGGACACTGAAGCTTTCTTT. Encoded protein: CASSVDRDTEAFF. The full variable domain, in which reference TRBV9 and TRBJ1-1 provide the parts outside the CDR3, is DSGVTQTPKHLITATGQRVTLRCSPRSGDLSVYWYQQSLDQGLQFLIQYYNGEERAKGNILERFSAQQFPDLHSELNLSSLELGDSALYFCASSVDRDTEAFFGQGTRLTVV.

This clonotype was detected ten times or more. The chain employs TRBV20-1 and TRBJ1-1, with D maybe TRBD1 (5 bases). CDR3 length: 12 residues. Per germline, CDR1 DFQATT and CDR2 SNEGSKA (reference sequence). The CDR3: CARAGLNTEAFF. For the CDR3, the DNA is TGCGCACGAGCGGGACTTAACACTGAAGCTTTCTTT.

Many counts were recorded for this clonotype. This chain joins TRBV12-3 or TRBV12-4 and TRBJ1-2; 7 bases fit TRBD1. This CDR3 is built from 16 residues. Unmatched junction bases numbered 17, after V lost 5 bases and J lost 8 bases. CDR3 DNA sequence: TGTGCCAGCAGTCAGTCGGGACAGTTTTATTTCACGGGCTACACCTTC. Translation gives CASSQSGQFYFTGYTF.